This T cell receptor (beta chain) was captured by sequencing in a study of identical twins. Study conclusions and caveats: Rather than following the same donors, the conclusions depended on cross-sectional statistical analysis.

This clonotype was seen at least ten times. The antigen remains undetermined. V lost 0 bases and J lost 0, with 1 base in between. CDR3 length: 13 residues. Germline V CDR1 and CDR2: KGHSH, LQKENI. From the 5' RACE reads, TCRdb called clonotypes with MiXCR, one entry per CDR3 protein. Of under 800,000 distinct CDR3 sequences listed, over 20% are singletons. These data were also reused for a study on T cells expressing NK-cell markers. From that paper: About six donors showed dominant NKG2C+ clonotypes comprising about 1.0-7.0% of their CD8+ T cells.

The specimen sequenced was PBMCs. This chain connects TRBV18 to TRBJ2-3; D is ambiguous. The sequence derives from a woman aged 18-29 years in good health. The chain's CDR3 is CASSPPSTDTQYF. The CDR3 bases are TGTGCCAGCTCACCACCCAGCACAGATACGCAGTATTTT.